This T cell receptor (beta chain) stems from a study of blood T cell repertoires in COVID-19. Turning to the study itself: Material from acute and convalescent COVID-19 was sourced from the United States, Italy and Spain. T cells, B-cell-depleted T cells, or PBMCs supplied cDNA or gDNA.

Libraries were prepared by immunoSEQ multiplex PCR; TCRdb keeps only in-frame clonotypes and omits some of them. Of 130,000 to 150,000 clones listed, 70% to 85% are singletons. Ages ranged from about 18 to 89 years, with residence in around 24 US areas. Specimen: PBMCs or T cells enriched from blood (not recorded which). The clonotype originates from a man aged 50 to 59 who had recovered from COVID-19.

CDR3 coding DNA: TGTGCCAGCAGCTTAGTGGGGACAGCCTATAATGAAAAACTGTTTTTT. This sequence encodes CASSLVGTAYNEKLFF. This chain joins TRBV7-9 and TRBJ1-4; 7 nucleotides align to TRBD1. CDR1 and CDR2 from the germline V gene are SEHNR and FQNEAQ (reference sequence). The CDR3 totals 16 residues. V shed 1 base and J 4 bases; nucleotides not matched to a gene: 6.